This T cell receptor (beta chain) was sequenced during a study of control samples from healthy donors and cancer patients. This clone has only a few counts. From germline, CDR1 is SNHLY and CDR2 FYNNEI. The CDR3 is 15 amino acids. Unmatched junction bases numbered 5, after V lost 5 bases and J lost 3 bases. The repertoire was sequenced with immunoSEQ multiplex PCR; TCRdb's copy has only in-frame clones and lacks some. The sample shows 95,000 to 150,000 clones, around 88% of them seen only once. The rearrangement uses TRBV2 and TRBJ2-2; 8 bases line up with TRBD2. Sequences were obtained from blood. The sequence was collected from a man in his forties in good health. In DNA form, the CDR3 reads TGTGCCAGCAGTTTTAGCGGGGCTTACACCGGGGAGCTGTTTTTT. Residues: CASSFSGAYTGELFF.